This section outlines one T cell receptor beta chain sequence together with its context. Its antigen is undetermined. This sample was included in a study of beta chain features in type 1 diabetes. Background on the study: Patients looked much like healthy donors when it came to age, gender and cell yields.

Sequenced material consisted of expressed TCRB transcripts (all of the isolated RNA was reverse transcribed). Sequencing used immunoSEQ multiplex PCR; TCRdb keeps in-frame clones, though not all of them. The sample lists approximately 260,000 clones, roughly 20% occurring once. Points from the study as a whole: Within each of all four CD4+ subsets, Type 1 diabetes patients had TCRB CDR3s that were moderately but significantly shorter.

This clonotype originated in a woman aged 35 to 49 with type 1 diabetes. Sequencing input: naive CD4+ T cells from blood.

This CDR3 is CASSFLETGTYEQYF. The CDR3 nucleotides read TGCGCCAGCAGCTTCCTGGAGACAGGGACCTACGAGCAGTACTTC. The V call is TRBV5-1, the J call TRBJ2-7, with 7 bases lining up with TRBD1. V dropped 2 bases and J dropped 2; count of bases not matched to a gene: 7. Germline values: CDR1 SGHRS, CDR2 YFSETQ. The CDR3 runs 15 residues.